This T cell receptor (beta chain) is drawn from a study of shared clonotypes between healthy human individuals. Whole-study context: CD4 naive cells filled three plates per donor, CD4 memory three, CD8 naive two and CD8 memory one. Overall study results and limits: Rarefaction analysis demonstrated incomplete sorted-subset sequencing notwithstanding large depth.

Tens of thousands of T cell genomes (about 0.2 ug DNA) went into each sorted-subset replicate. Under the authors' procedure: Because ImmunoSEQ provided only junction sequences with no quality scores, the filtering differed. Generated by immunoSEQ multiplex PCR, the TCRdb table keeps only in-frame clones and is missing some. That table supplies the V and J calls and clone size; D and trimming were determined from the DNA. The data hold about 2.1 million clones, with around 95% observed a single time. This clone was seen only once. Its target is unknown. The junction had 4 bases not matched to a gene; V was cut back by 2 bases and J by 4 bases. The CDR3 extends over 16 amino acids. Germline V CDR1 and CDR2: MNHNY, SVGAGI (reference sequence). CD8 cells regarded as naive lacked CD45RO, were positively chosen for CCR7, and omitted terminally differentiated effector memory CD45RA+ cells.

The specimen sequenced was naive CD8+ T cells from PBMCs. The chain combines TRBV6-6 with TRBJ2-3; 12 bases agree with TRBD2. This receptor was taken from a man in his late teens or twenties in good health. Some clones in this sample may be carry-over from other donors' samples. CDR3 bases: TGTGCCAGCAGTTACCTAGCGGGAGGGACTTCAGATACGCAGTATTTT. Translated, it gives CASSYLAGGTSDTQYF.